The present T cell receptor beta chain was sequenced within a study of blood T cell dynamics during melanoma immunotherapy. At the level of the study: Patients with metastatic melanoma got pembrolizumab or nivolumab-ipilimumab as first-line care.

DNA loading was fixed at 300 to 350 ng for all bulk PBMC samples. Libraries were prepared by immunoSEQ multiplex PCR; TCRdb keeps only in-frame clonotypes and omits some of them. Counted here are around 10,000 clones, just under 85% occurring once; the ten biggest clones make up around 15%. CDR1 and CDR2 (germline): SEHNR, FQNEAQ (reference sequence). The V gene end was trimmed by 4 bases and the J gene end by 5 bases; junction bases not matched to a gene: 4. The CDR3 spans 15 residues. This clone showed up just a few times. Time point: pre-treatment baseline. Sampling occurred pretreatment (T0) and at week 3 (W3), after cycle one of checkpoint blockade.

The TCR originated in a human donor with melanoma. The chain couples TRBV7-9 to TRBJ1-6, with 8 bases matching TRBD1. The sample consisted of blood, taken from a patient treated with checkpoint blockade. CDR3 loop: CASSSRTGHNSPLHF. CDR3 in DNA: TGTGCCAGCAGCTCGAGGACAGGGCATAATTCACCCCTCCACTTT.